The T cell receptor beta chain under discussion was sequenced for a study of human T cells and chemical hapten exposure. Whole-study context: 2% DPC was applied to roughly 2 cm by roughly 2 cm of upper inner arm skin for sensitization. While the roughly 23-week study was under way, patients received diphenylcyclopropenone on the scalp every week.

As to time point: pre-sensitization, week 0. Treatment meaning: therapeutic diphenylcyclopropenone sensitization with weekly scalp DPC. Each CDR3 protein is one row after TCRdb ran MiXCR on the RACE reads. The sample has about 120,000 distinct CDR3 sequences; 13% are singletons. V was cut by 0 bases and J by 3 bases, with 8 bases left in between. This CDR3 region has 14 residues. CDR1 and CDR2 from the germline V gene are SGHVS and FQNEAQ. This clonotype was sampled from a woman aged 18 to 35 with alopecia areata. Some clones in this sample may be carry-over from other donors' samples. This chain joins TRBV7-8 and TRBJ1-2; no clear D. The input for sequencing was whole blood, taken in connection with sensitization to the hapten diphenylcyclopropenone (DPC). Here the CDR3 DNA reads TGTGCCAGCAGCTTAGCGGGCAGATACTATGGCTACACCTTC. Translation gives CASSLAGRYYGYTF.